The rows below give T cell receptor beta chains drawn from one sample of a study of T cells after yellow fever vaccination. MiXCR, applied by TCRdb to the 5' RACE reads, yields one record per CDR3 protein. The sample lists 25,000 or so distinct CDR3 sequences; around 4.3% were seen once. The sequenced sample was PBMCs, either bulk or a sorted T-cell subset (CD4+, CD8+, memory, or dextramer-sorted; not recorded which), obtained on the day of the yellow fever booster vaccination. These receptors originate from a man aged 18 to 29 who received the YFV17D yellow fever vaccine. Each CDR3 is given with its conserved first and last residue. Each record gives: J gene, clone size, V gene, D gene, CDR3 DNA, CDR3 protein. A D gene is named only where the DNA matches it firmly. The size of a clone is reported for some rows only, either as once, few or many, or as a class for expanded clones.

TRBJ2-3 | NA | TRBV7-2 | NA | TGTGCCAGCAGCTTAGAGGAGAGCACAGATACGCAGTATTTT | CASSLEESTDTQYF
TRBJ1-2 | many | TRBV12-3/TRBV12-4 | NA | TGTGCCAGCAGCCCGAGGGACGGAGCTAACTATGGCTACACCTTC | CASSPRDGANYGYTF
TRBJ2-1 | many | TRBV12-3/TRBV12-4 | TRBD1 | TGTGCCAGCGGTACAGGGGAATTTCATGAGCAGTTCTTC | CASGTGEFHEQFF
TRBJ2-3 | NA | TRBV7-2 | NA | TGTGCCAGCACCCTATCCCCGTCGGATACGCAGTATTTT | CASTLSPSDTQYF
TRBJ2-2 | many | TRBV4-3 | TRBD2 | TGCGCCAGCAGCCAAGAAGCGGGGGGGCTGTTACCGGGGACCGGGGAGCTGTTTTTT | CASSQEAGGLLPGTGELFF
TRBJ2-3 | many | TRBV20-1 | TRBD2 | TGCAGTGCTGTGGGCGGGGGGGCAGATACGCAGTATTTT | CSAVGGGADTQYF
TRBJ2-2 | many | TRBV5-8 | TRBD1 | TGTGCCAGCAGTTCTGGGGACAGGGGCGCCGGGGAGCTGTTTTTT | CASSSGDRGAGELFF
TRBJ2-5 | many | TRBV4-1 | NA | TGCGCCAGCAGCCCCCGAGGCCACCAAGAGACCCAGTACTTC | CASSPRGHQETQYF
TRBJ2-2 | few | TRBV9 | NA | TGTGCCAGCAGCTCTCGAGCCACCGGGGAGCTGTTTTTT | CASSSRATGELFF
TRBJ2-7 | medium-sized | TRBV13 | TRBD2 | TGTGCCAGCAGCCCAAAGACCTCTAGCGGGGGGGCCCGGTCCTACGAGCAGTACTTC | CASSPKTSSGGARSYEQYF
TRBJ1-6 | many | TRBV5-4 | NA | TGTGCCAGCAGCTTATTTGGGGCCCGGAATAATTCACCCCTCCACTTT | CASSLFGARNNSPLHF
TRBJ2-1 | many | TRBV6-5 | TRBD2 | TGTGCCAGCAGCCGCACTAGCGGGGGGGCCAGAGGCTATGAGCAGTTCTTC | CASSRTSGGARGYEQFF
TRBJ2-4 | many | TRBV7-2 | TRBD2 | TGTGCCAGCAGCCCCGGTGGGGGGGGATTTGGAAACATTCAGTACTTC | CASSPGGGGFGNIQYF
TRBJ2-5 | many | TRBV6-2/TRBV6-3 | NA | TGTGCCAGCAGCTCTCTAACCCAGTACTTC | CASSSLTQYF
TRBJ1-1 | many | TRBV4-1 | NA | TGCGCCAGCAGCCAAGTAGAAGTCGCGGCCGCTTTCTTT | CASSQVEVAAAFF
TRBJ1-3 | many | TRBV7-2 | TRBD1 | TGTGCCAGCAGTCGAAACAGGGGACGGTACTCTGGAAACACCATATATTTT | CASSRNRGRYSGNTIYF
TRBJ2-3 | many | TRBV19 | TRBD1 | TGTGCCAGTCGACAGGGGCCCTCAGATACGCAGTATTTT | CASRQGPSDTQYF
TRBJ1-1 | NA | TRBV12-3/TRBV12-4 | NA | TGTGCCAGCAGTTTAGATCACACTGAAGCTTTCTTT | CASSLDHTEAFF
TRBJ2-7 | many | TRBV4-3 | NA | TGCGCCAGCAGCCGCGGACACGGGGACCGCTCCTACGAGCAGTACTTC | CASSRGHGDRSYEQYF
TRBJ2-3 | many | TRBV12-3/TRBV12-4 | TRBD2 | TGTGCCAGCAGGTCACTAGGACTAGCGGGGTTCTCAGATACGCAGTATTTT | CASRSLGLAGFSDTQYF
TRBJ1-2 | many | TRBV9 | NA | TGTGCCAGCAGCTTCCGGTTAGGGGGGGGCTACACCTTC | CASSFRLGGGYTF
TRBJ2-1 | many | TRBV5-1 | NA | TGCGCCAGCAGCCCGGGACTCCACTCGTTGTACAATGAGCAGTTCTTC | CASSPGLHSLYNEQFF
TRBJ2-5 | many | TRBV29-1 | NA | TGCAGCGTTGCAGAGACCTGGGCCCAGTACTTC | CSVAETWAQYF
TRBJ1-5 | NA | TRBV4-1 | TRBD1 | TGCGCCAGCAGCCAAGAGCCAGGGGGAGGCAATCAGCCCCAGCATTTT | CASSQEPGGGNQPQHF
TRBJ2-5 | NA | TRBV5-1 | NA | TGCGCCAGCAGCTTAGGAGACAGTCTTCAAGAGACCCAGTACTTC | CASSLGDSLQETQYF
TRBJ2-5 | many | TRBV7-9 | NA | TGTGCCAGCAGCTCCAGTTCGGTGGCGACAGAGACCCAGTACTTC | CASSSSSVATETQYF
TRBJ2-7 | many | TRBV12-3/TRBV12-4 | TRBD1 | TGTGCCAGCAGGGTGACAGGGGGCGCGTACGAGCAGTACTTC | CASRVTGGAYEQYF
TRBJ2-3 | few | TRBV2 | NA | TGTGCCAGCAGTCCCGGACCGTCCCGCACAGATACGCAGTATTTT | CASSPGPSRTDTQYF
TRBJ2-1 | many | TRBV7-9 | NA | TGTGCCAGCAGCTTAGTAGGGGGGCGCTCCTACAATGAGCAGTTCTTC | CASSLVGGRSYNEQFF
TRBJ2-1 | many | TRBV10-3 | TRBD1 | TGTGCCACAATGGACCGGGACAGGGGGTCGAATGAGCAGTTCTTC | CATMDRDRGSNEQFF
TRBJ1-2 | many | TRBV5-1 | NA | TGCGCCAGCAGCTTCTCCGGGACACCTCAGCTCTATGGCTACACCTTC | CASSFSGTPQLYGYTF
TRBJ2-2 | many | TRBV9 | TRBD2 | TGTGCCAGCAGCGAGGATAGCGGGCATGTCGGGGAGCTGTTTTTT | CASSEDSGHVGELFF
TRBJ2-4 | many | TRBV6-1 | NA | TGTGCCAGCAGTGAAAGTGGTCCCATTCAGTACTTC | CASSESGPIQYF
TRBJ1-1 | few | TRBV11-2 | NA | TGTGCCAGCAGCTCCTGGGGGGGCAGGGCGGAAGCTTTCTTT | CASSSWGGRAEAFF
TRBJ2-5 | many | TRBV28 | NA | TGTGCCAGCAGCCGGGTCCTGGAAGAGACCCAGTACTTC | CASSRVLEETQYF
TRBJ2-1 | NA | TRBV4-3 | TRBD2 | TGCGCCAGCAGCCCCGGACTAGCGGGGGCATTTAAGCAGTTCTTC | CASSPGLAGAFKQFF
TRBJ1-2 | many | TRBV12-3/TRBV12-4 | NA | TGTGCCAGCAGCCTCACAGTGAACTATGGCTACACCTTC | CASSLTVNYGYTF
TRBJ1-4 | many | TRBV5-1 | NA | TGCGCCAGCACGGGTTCGGGGGACCGTGAAAAACTGTTTTTT | CASTGSGDREKLFF
TRBJ2-1 | many | TRBV20-1 | TRBD2 | TGCAGTGCTCCTCCAAGGACTAGCGGGGACTACAATGAGCAGTTCTTC | CSAPPRTSGDYNEQFF
TRBJ1-4 | many | TRBV12-3/TRBV12-4 | NA | TGTGCCAGCAGGGTGTCAACTAATGAAAAACTGTTTTTT | CASRVSTNEKLFF
TRBJ2-4 | NA | TRBV5-1 | NA | TGCGCCAGCAGCGTAACGTCTGAGGAAGCCAAAAACATTCAGTACTTC | CASSVTSEEAKNIQYF
TRBJ2-3 | many | TRBV12-3/TRBV12-4 | NA | TGTGCCAGCAGTTTTAGACGTGAAATCGATACGCAGTATTTT | CASSFRREIDTQYF